Each of the 19 T cell receptor beta chains below was sequenced from the same sample in a study of CD8 T cells in Susac syndrome. After extraction with the RNeasy kit, about 0.45 to 1 ug of the RNA was reverse transcribed using random hexamers. TCRdb reanalysed the immunoSEQ multiplex PCR reads using MiXCR and keeps one entry per CDR3 protein. The table has about 200,000 distinct CDR3 sequences, nearly 95% seen once. Sequenced input: CD4+ T cells from PBMCs. The receptors stem from a human donor with multiple sclerosis.

The chain uses TRBV12-3 or TRBV12-4 and TRBJ2-3; perhaps D is TRBD1 or TRBD2 (5 bases each). This CDR3 comprises 14 residues. Trimming stripped 6 bases from V and 5 bases from J, with 15 bases between. CDR3 region: CASSPGTPGDTQYF. The DNA of the CDR3 is TGTGCCAGCAGCCCCGGGACCCCAGGAGATACGCAGTATTTT.

The gene calls are TRBV5-4 and TRBJ2-5, with 7 positions matching TRBD1. Trimming removed 2 bases from V and 4 bases from J; junction bases left unmatched: 2. In germline, CDR1 is SGHNT, CDR2 YYREEE (reference sequence). The CDR3 runs 13 residues. In DNA, the CDR3 is TGTGCCAGCAGCTTTACAGGGGTAGAGACCCAGTACTTC. Its protein is CASSFTGVETQYF.

This chain connects TRBV5-4 to TRBJ1-1; no clear D gene. CDR3 length: 14 amino acids. Germline CDR1 reads SGHNT; CDR2 reads YYREEE (reference sequence). V dropped 0 bases and J dropped 3 bases, with 9 bases sitting between them. This CDR3 is CASSLVPRDTEAFF. The CDR3 coding sequence is TGTGCCAGCAGCTTGGTTCCTAGGGACACTGAAGCTTTCTTT.

This chain uses TRBV2 with TRBJ2-7; D is uncertain. CDR1 is SNHLY, CDR2 FYNNEI, per germline. V was clipped by 1 base and J by 1 base, with 5 bases between them. This CDR3 has 13 residues. CDR3 sequence (DNA): TGTGCCAGCAGTGAAGGACCATCCTACGAGCAGTACTTC. It yields the protein CASSEGPSYEQYF.

The rearrangement joins TRBV30 to TRBJ2-7, with D possibly TRBD2 on 6 matching bases. Trimming pared 0 bases from V and 11 bases from J, leaving 11 bases between. CDR1 GTSNPN and CDR2 SVGIG come from the germline V gene (reference sequence). This CDR3 comprises 11 residues. The DNA for the CDR3 is TGTGCCTGGAGTGTTAGAGGGGAGGAGTACTTC. Translation: CAWSVRGEEYF.

For the CDR3, the DNA is TGTGCCAGCAGCCGCCGACAGGAGGGTCCCCAGTACTTC. Its translation: CASSRRQEGPQYF. The chain uses TRBV12-3 or TRBV12-4 and TRBJ2-5; the D gene could be TRBD1 or TRBD2 (6 bases each). CDR3 length: 13 amino acids. Trimming stripped 6 bases from V and 9 bases from J, with 17 bases between.

The V and J genes are TRBV3-1 and TRBJ2-7; D might be TRBD2 (6 bases). Trimming removed 4 bases from V and 2 bases from J, with 15 bases in between. The germline V gene encodes CDR1 LGHDT and CDR2 YNNKEL (reference sequence). The CDR3 consists of 15 residues. The CDR3 coding sequence is TGTGCCAGCAGCCCCATGCGGCAGCGGGCCTACGAGCAGTACTTC. It yields the protein CASSPMRQRAYEQYF.

For the CDR3, the DNA is TGCAGTGCTAGTCGTCTGGGATCCGGCTATGGCTACACCTTC. Translated, it gives CSASRLGSGYGYTF. V gene TRBV20-1 combines with J gene TRBJ1-2; D gene ambiguous. The CDR3 is made up of 14 amino acids. Per germline, CDR1 DFQATT and CDR2 SNEGSKA (reference sequence). The V and J ends lost 3 bases and 4 bases respectively, with 15 bases between them.

This sequence joins TRBV3-1 and TRBJ2-2; unclear D gene. This CDR3 spans 14 amino acids. Germline CDR1 LGHDT, CDR2 YNNKEL (reference sequence). V lost 3 bases and J lost 3, with 8 bases in between. CDR3 protein: CASSHQSHTGELFF. CDR3 sequence (DNA): TGTGCCAGCAGCCATCAGTCCCACACCGGGGAGCTGTTTTTT.

This clonotype was observed once. V usage is TRBV30 and J usage is TRBJ1-5, with no clear D. Deletions cut 0 bases from V and 7 bases from J, with 10 bases between. The germline CDR1 and CDR2 sequences are GTSNPN and SVGIG (reference sequence). The CDR3 consists of 13 residues. The CDR3, as DNA: TGTGCCTGGAGTGTACGAGCGGTGCAGCCCCAGCATTTT. It encodes CAWSVRAVQPQHF.

This chain connects TRBV24-1 to TRBJ2-1; tentatively, D is TRBD1 (6 bases). The V end was cut by 3 bases, the J end by 2 bases, with 19 bases between. The CDR3 contains 18 residues. Germline loops: CDR1 KGHDR, CDR2 SFDVKD. The CDR3 spells CATSDPRTGLGAYNEQFF. The CDR3 nucleotides read TGTGCCACCAGTGATCCCCGCACAGGGCTAGGGGCCTACAATGAGCAGTTCTTC.

The chain carries TRBV20-1 and TRBJ2-7; 7 bases fit TRBD2. This CDR3 contains 13 residues. V shed 5 bases and J 6 bases; nucleotides not matched to a gene: 10. Per the germline V gene, CDR1 is DFQATT and CDR2 is SNEGSKA (reference sequence). For the CDR3, the DNA is TGCAGTGCTTTTCGGACTAGTGGGTCCGAGCAGTACTTC. Its protein is CSAFRTSGSEQYF.

The chain joins TRBV27 to TRBJ2-3, with D possibly being TRBD2 (6 bases). The CDR3 loop spans 13 amino acids. Germline V gene data show CDR1 as MNHEY and CDR2 as SMNVEV (reference sequence). Trimming left V 3 bases short and J 5 bases short, with 9 bases between. CDR3 in DNA: TGTGCCAGCAGTTTCGGAGGGAGAGATACGCAGTATTTT. Translation: CASSFGGRDTQYF.

The chain employs TRBV3-1 and TRBJ2-7; TRBD2 is a possible D gene (5 bases). In germline, CDR1 is LGHDT, CDR2 YNNKEL (reference sequence). The V gene lost 5 bases and the J gene lost 5 bases, with 16 bases spanning the gap. The CDR3 has 14 residues. The DNA for the CDR3 is TGTGCCAGCAGCTTTAGCGTAAAAACCCACGAGCAGTACTTC. Its protein product is CASSFSVKTHEQYF.

This chain connects TRBV6-6 to TRBJ1-2; TRBD1 is a possible D gene (5 bases). The CDR3 is 15 residues long. V lost 6 bases and J lost 3, with 17 bases in between. Germline lookup yields CDR1 MNHNY and CDR2 SVGAGI (reference sequence). The CDR3 DNA reads TGTGCCAGCAGCCGCCCGGGAGGGGAGGACTATGGCTACACCTTC. Translating gives CASSRPGGEDYGYTF.

The J gene is TRBJ2-3, the V gene TRBV3-1; D is undetermined. The CDR3 is 13 amino acids. In germline, CDR1 is LGHDT, CDR2 YNNKEL (reference sequence). Trimming removed 5 bases from V and 4 bases from J, with 10 bases in between. CDR3 nucleotide sequence: TGTGCCAGCAGCTCCTCAGGCCCAGATACGCAGTATTTT. Translation gives CASSSSGPDTQYF.

V is TRBV12-3 or TRBV12-4 and J is TRBJ2-5; D might be TRBD1 or TRBD2, each matching 5 bases. The CDR3 is 14 amino acids. V shed 8 bases and J shed 3 bases, with 16 bases lying between them. The CDR3 coding sequence is TGTGCCAGCGTATCGGGACGAACGAAAGAGACCCAGTACTTC. Protein sequence: CASVSGRTKETQYF.

This chain connects TRBV28 to TRBJ2-7; D remains ambiguous. Germline CDR1 and CDR2: MDHEN and SYDVKM. CDR3 length: 10 amino acids. Trimming shortened V by 4 bases and J by 9 bases, and 7 bases separated the two germline ends. In DNA form, the CDR3 reads TGTGCCAGCAGTTCCGACGGGCAGTACTTC. It encodes CASSSDGQYF.

CDR3 sequence reads: CSVRTVEKLFF. The DNA of the CDR3 is TGCAGCGTTCGGACAGTTGAAAAACTGTTTTTT. The chain recombines TRBV29-1 with TRBJ1-4; a weak D match, TRBD1 (6 bases). Trimming took 5 bases from V and 7 from J, leaving 8 bases between them. Looked up from germline, CDR1 is SQVTM and CDR2 is ANQGSEA. The CDR3 is made up of 11 amino acids.